This T cell receptor beta chain came from a study of shared clonotypes between healthy human individuals. Study background: Three plates were used per donor for CD4 naive, three for CD4 memory, two for CD8 naive and one for CD8 memory.

Recent acute infections and vaccinations were absent in the healthy HIV-negative adult donors. This CDR3 spans 16 amino acids. Germline V lookup: CDR1 SGHTA, CDR2 FQGNSA. Trimming took 6 bases from V and 14 from J; bases not matched to a gene: 19. Samples underwent the assay at deep level. Each cell subset's genomic DNA was divided evenly among several immunoSEQ plates. The method was immunoSEQ multiplex PCR; TCRdb's version includes in-frame clones alone and lacks a portion of them. The sample lists over a million clones; about 98% were seen once. This clonotype was obtained from a man younger than 45 in good health. The chain has TRBV7-2 and TRBJ2-1, with 10 bases aligning to TRBD2. The sequencing sample was made of naive CD4+ T cells sorted from blood. Subset meaning: CD45RA+ positively selected. This CDR3 reads CASSSLPSGRLSHEFF. The CDR3 nucleotides read TGTGCCAGCAGTTCCCTTCCTAGCGGGAGATTATCTCATGAGTTCTTC.